A single T cell receptor beta chain is shown here with its context. Its target is unknown. TCRdb passed the 5' RACE reads through MiXCR, listing each CDR3 protein once. The data show 610,000 or so distinct CDR3 sequences, 9% to 15% seen once. This specimen belongs to a study of T cells after yellow fever vaccination. Study-wide background: The authors prepared low-cell-number fractions using SMART-Seq v4 Ultra Low Input.

In germline, CDR1 is SGHAT, CDR2 FQNNGV. V shed 2 bases and J 0 bases; nucleotides not matched to a gene: 11. The CDR3 extends over 18 amino acids. Study outcomes and limitations: There was a possibility that FACS-sorted repertoires contained abundant clonotypes contaminating from the bulk population. The secondary T-cell response peaked on day 5, not day 15, but was weaker.

The source material was PBMCs, sampled on the day of the yellow fever booster vaccination. This TCR was recovered from a man aged 25 to 45 who received the YFV17D yellow fever vaccine. V is TRBV11-2 and J is TRBJ2-7, with TRBD1 matching over 9 bases. The CDR3 loop is CASSLTWTGASRSYEQYF. In DNA form, the CDR3 reads TGTGCCAGCAGCTTAACCTGGACAGGGGCCTCCCGCTCCTACGAGCAGTACTTC.